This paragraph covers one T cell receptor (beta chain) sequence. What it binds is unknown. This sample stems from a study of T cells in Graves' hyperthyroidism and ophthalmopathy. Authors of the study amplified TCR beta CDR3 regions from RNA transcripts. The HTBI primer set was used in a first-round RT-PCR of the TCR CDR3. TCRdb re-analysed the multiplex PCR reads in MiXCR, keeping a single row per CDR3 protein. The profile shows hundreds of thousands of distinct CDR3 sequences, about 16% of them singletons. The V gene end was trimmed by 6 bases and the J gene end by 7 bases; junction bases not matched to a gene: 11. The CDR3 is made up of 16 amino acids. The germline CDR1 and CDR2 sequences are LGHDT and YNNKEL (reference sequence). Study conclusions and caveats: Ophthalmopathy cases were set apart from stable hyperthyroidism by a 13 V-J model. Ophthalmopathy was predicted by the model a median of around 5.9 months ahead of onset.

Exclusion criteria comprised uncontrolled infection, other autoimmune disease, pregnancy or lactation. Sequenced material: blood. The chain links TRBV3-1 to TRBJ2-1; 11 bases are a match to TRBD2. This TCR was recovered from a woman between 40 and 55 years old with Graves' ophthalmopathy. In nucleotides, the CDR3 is TGTGCCAGCAGTCCGAGTAGGACTAGCGGGCTTAATGAGCAGTTCTTC. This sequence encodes CASSPSRTSGLNEQFF.